The table lists the clone carrying this TCR beta chain with a few counts. PCR was performed a second time for about 7 to 11 cycles using a sample-barcoded 5' primer and a J-beta primer mix. TCRdb used MiXCR to reprocess the 5' RACE reads, holding one entry per CDR3 protein. The sample holds hundreds of thousands of distinct CDR3 sequences, 49% seen once. The data were taken from a study of blood T cells in healthy people across ages. Germline V CDR1 and CDR2: DFQATT, SNEGSKA (reference sequence). CDR3 length equals 14 residues. The ends were cut back, 6 bases at V and 0 bases at J, with 12 bases in the middle.

Sequencing was carried out using blood. The origin of this receptor is a woman aged 55-70 years in good health. The gene calls are TRBV20-1 and TRBJ2-1; D might be TRBD2 (6 bases). CDR3 residues: CSAKRASSYNEQFF. The CDR3 DNA is TGCAGTGCCAAGCGGGCCTCCTCCTACAATGAGCAGTTCTTC.